Listed below are T cell receptor beta chains from one sample, sequenced in a study of T cell responses to AZD1222 COVID-19 vaccine. This table comes from immunoSEQ multiplex PCR, and its TCRdb copy is limited to in-frame clones, with some not included. The sample lists 100,000 to 150,000 clones; 75% to 95% were seen once. The source material was peripheral blood, sampled on day 0 of AZD1222 vaccination. The receptors stem from an adult in good health. Both conserved end residues are part of each CDR3. The D gene is left open where the match is weak. The size of a clone is reported for some rows only, either as once, few or many, or as a class for expanded clones.

clone_size: -; v_call: TRBV19; j_call: TRBJ2-7; d_call: -; cdr3_aa: CASSVGRGSSYEQYF; cdr3_nt: TGTGCCAGTAGCGTAGGACGGGGGAGCTCCTACGAGCAGTACTTC
clone_size: -; v_call: TRBV24-1; j_call: TRBJ2-7; d_call: TRBD1; cdr3_aa: CATSGSQGAREQYF; cdr3_nt: TGTGCCACCAGTGGGTCCCAGGGGGCGCGAGAGCAGTACTTC
clone_size: -; v_call: TRBV6-5; j_call: TRBJ1-2; d_call: TRBD1; cdr3_aa: CASSYSGQGPDGYTF; cdr3_nt: TGTGCCAGCAGTTACTCGGGACAGGGGCCTGACGGCTACACCTTC
clone_size: -; v_call: TRBV2; j_call: TRBJ1-2; d_call: TRBD1; cdr3_aa: CASIALRDRGRGGYTF; cdr3_nt: TGTGCCAGCATTGCCCTCCGGGACAGGGGGCGCGGGGGCTACACCTTC
clone_size: -; v_call: TRBV2; j_call: TRBJ1-5; d_call: TRBD1; cdr3_aa: CASSYDRGQPQHF; cdr3_nt: TGTGCCAGCAGCTATGACAGGGGTCAGCCCCAGCATTTT
clone_size: -; v_call: TRBV25-1; j_call: TRBJ1-3; d_call: -; cdr3_aa: CASSEWAGGREGNTIYF; cdr3_nt: TGTGCCAGCAGTGAATGGGCGGGGGGGAGAGAAGGAAACACCATATATTTT
clone_size: -; v_call: TRBV19; j_call: TRBJ1-5; d_call: TRBD1; cdr3_aa: CASNAGQGVQPQHF; cdr3_nt: TGTGCCAGTAACGCGGGACAGGGGGTCCAGCCCCAGCATTTT
clone_size: once; v_call: TRBV6-2/TRBV6-3; j_call: TRBJ2-7; d_call: -; cdr3_aa: CASSLMAPPAYEQYF; cdr3_nt: TGTGCCAGCAGTTTAATGGCCCCCCCAGCCTACGAGCAGTACTTC
clone_size: -; v_call: TRBV5-4; j_call: TRBJ2-1; d_call: -; cdr3_aa: CASSPDTGRTEQFF; cdr3_nt: TGTGCCAGCAGCCCCGATACGGGCCGGACTGAGCAGTTCTTC
clone_size: -; v_call: TRBV5-1; j_call: TRBJ2-3; d_call: TRBD1; cdr3_aa: CASSLAPTGGTDTQYF; cdr3_nt: TGCGCCAGCAGCTTGGCCCCGACAGGGGGCACAGATACGCAGTATTTT
clone_size: -; v_call: TRBV3-1/TRBV3-2; j_call: TRBJ2-5; d_call: TRBD2; cdr3_aa: CASSQDVLGGRYQETQYF; cdr3_nt: TGTGCCAGCAGCCAAGACGTTTTGGGCGGGAGGTACCAAGAGACCCAGTACTTC
clone_size: -; v_call: TRBV11-2; j_call: TRBJ1-5; d_call: TRBD1; cdr3_aa: CASSLASGGGQPQHF; cdr3_nt: TGTGCCAGCAGCTTAGCATCAGGGGGAGGACAGCCCCAGCATTTT
clone_size: -; v_call: TRBV19; j_call: TRBJ1-2; d_call: -; cdr3_aa: CASTQGSFYGYTF; cdr3_nt: TGTGCCAGTACTCAGGGGTCCTTCTATGGCTACACCTTC
clone_size: -; v_call: TRBV14; j_call: TRBJ1-3; d_call: -; cdr3_aa: CASSVRRGAGNTIYF; cdr3_nt: TGTGCCAGCAGCGTACGGAGGGGTGCTGGAAACACCATATATTTT
clone_size: -; v_call: TRBV6-6; j_call: TRBJ1-1; d_call: -; cdr3_aa: CASSSPDSRNTEAFF; cdr3_nt: TGTGCCAGCAGTTCTCCGGACAGTCGGAACACTGAAGCTTTCTTT
clone_size: few; v_call: TRBV5-4; j_call: TRBJ2-1; d_call: -; cdr3_aa: CASSSGVGENEQFF; cdr3_nt: TGTGCCAGCAGCTCAGGAGTGGGGGAAAATGAGCAGTTCTTC
clone_size: -; v_call: TRBV11-3; j_call: TRBJ2-1; d_call: -; cdr3_aa: CASSLNSNEQFF; cdr3_nt: TGTGCCAGCAGCCTCAACTCCAATGAGCAGTTCTTC
clone_size: -; v_call: TRBV13; j_call: TRBJ1-5; d_call: -; cdr3_aa: CASSSRALDQPQHF; cdr3_nt: TGTGCCAGCAGCAGCCGGGCCCTCGATCAGCCCCAGCATTTT
clone_size: -; v_call: TRBV19; j_call: TRBJ1-3; d_call: -; cdr3_aa: CATGDLGNTIYF; cdr3_nt: TGTGCCACCGGGGACTTGGGAAACACCATATATTTT
clone_size: -; v_call: TRBV6-6; j_call: TRBJ2-1; d_call: -; cdr3_aa: CASRLAGAANNEQFF; cdr3_nt: TGTGCCAGCAGGCTCGCAGGGGCAGCTAACAATGAGCAGTTCTTC
clone_size: -; v_call: TRBV6-6; j_call: TRBJ1-4; d_call: -; cdr3_aa: CASSYLSTANEKLFF; cdr3_nt: TGTGCCAGCAGTTACTTGTCGACGGCGAATGAAAAACTGTTTTTT
clone_size: -; v_call: TRBV11-3; j_call: TRBJ2-7; d_call: TRBD1; cdr3_aa: CASTLGAGTGKYEQYF; cdr3_nt: TGTGCCAGCACCCTAGGGGCGGGGACAGGAAAATACGAGCAGTACTTC
clone_size: -; v_call: TRBV10-2; j_call: TRBJ1-5; d_call: -; cdr3_aa: CASSEAGGNQPQHF; cdr3_nt: TGCGCCAGCAGTGAGGCCGGCGGCAATCAGCCCCAGCATTTT
clone_size: -; v_call: TRBV29-1; j_call: TRBJ1-2; d_call: -; cdr3_aa: CSVETATNYGYTF; cdr3_nt: TGCAGCGTTGAAACGGCAACTAACTATGGCTACACCTTC
clone_size: -; v_call: TRBV5-6; j_call: TRBJ2-7; d_call: -; cdr3_aa: CASSLVSGTSEQYF; cdr3_nt: TGTGCCAGCAGCTTGGTATCGGGGACTTCAGAGCAGTACTTC
clone_size: -; v_call: TRBV6-2/TRBV6-3; j_call: TRBJ1-1; d_call: -; cdr3_aa: CASSYRGRNTEAFF; cdr3_nt: TGTGCCAGCAGTTACCGGGGAAGGAATACTGAAGCTTTCTTT
clone_size: -; v_call: TRBV30; j_call: TRBJ2-5; d_call: -; cdr3_aa: CAWSGQLQETQYF; cdr3_nt: TGTGCCTGGAGTGGGCAGCTTCAAGAGACCCAGTACTTC
clone_size: -; v_call: TRBV7-6; j_call: TRBJ2-2; d_call: -; cdr3_aa: CASSLLASNTGELFF; cdr3_nt: TGTGCCAGCAGCTTATTGGCATCGAACACCGGGGAGCTGTTTTTT
clone_size: -; v_call: TRBV25-1; j_call: TRBJ1-2; d_call: -; cdr3_aa: CASSECPGVVLNGYTF; cdr3_nt: TGTGCCAGCAGTGAATGCCCAGGGGTCGTTTTAAATGGCTACACCTTC